These T cell receptor beta chains were read from a single sample in a study of T cells in Graves' hyperthyroidism and ophthalmopathy. Via MiXCR, TCRdb re-called the multiplex PCR reads, giving one row per CDR3 protein. The sample holds about 600,000 distinct CDR3 sequences, about 16% seen once. The sequencing sample was made of blood. The source is a woman in her 40s with Graves' ophthalmopathy. Each CDR3 is given with its conserved first and last residue. Fields, in order: J gene, clone size, D gene, V gene, CDR3 DNA, CDR3 protein. A D gene is named only where the DNA matches it firmly. Clone size is not always given. Where it is, it says once, few, many or a class for expanded clones.

j_call: TRBJ1-2; clone_size: many; d_call: .; v_call: TRBV3-1; cdr3_nt: TGTGCCAGCAGCCAAGTATCCGGACGGGATGGCTACACCTTC; cdr3_aa: CASSQVSGRDGYTF
j_call: TRBJ1-1; clone_size: .; d_call: .; v_call: TRBV19; cdr3_nt: TGTGCCAGTAGTTTCTACGGGAGGACTGAAGCTTTCTTT; cdr3_aa: CASSFYGRTEAFF
j_call: TRBJ1-1; clone_size: many; d_call: .; v_call: TRBV27; cdr3_nt: TGTGCCAGCAGGCGGGCGGGGGTCCCGAACACTGAAGCTTTCTTT; cdr3_aa: CASRRAGVPNTEAFF
j_call: TRBJ2-3; clone_size: many; d_call: .; v_call: TRBV11-2; cdr3_nt: TGTGCCAGCAGCTTCCGGGCCTTACCCGTCGGGAGTAGCACAGATACGCAGTATTTT; cdr3_aa: CASSFRALPVGSSTDTQYF
j_call: TRBJ1-5; clone_size: many; d_call: .; v_call: TRBV30; cdr3_nt: TGTGCCTGGAGTCTGACAGGAGGCAATCAGCCCCAGCATTTT; cdr3_aa: CAWSLTGGNQPQHF
j_call: TRBJ2-1; clone_size: .; d_call: TRBD1; v_call: TRBV24-1; cdr3_nt: TGTGCCACCAGTGATCGGGGACAGGGGTTCCCCGCCTCCTACAATGAGCAGTTCTTC; cdr3_aa: CATSDRGQGFPASYNEQFF
j_call: TRBJ2-3; clone_size: many; d_call: TRBD2; v_call: TRBV28; cdr3_nt: TGTGCCAGCAGTTCCACCCTTTTACTAGCGGGGTCAGATACGCAGTATTTT; cdr3_aa: CASSSTLLLAGSDTQYF
j_call: TRBJ2-4; clone_size: .; d_call: .; v_call: TRBV19; cdr3_nt: TGTGCCAGTAGTCGGACGGATCTAGCCAAAAACATTCAGTACTTC; cdr3_aa: CASSRTDLAKNIQYF
j_call: TRBJ1-5; clone_size: .; d_call: TRBD1; v_call: TRBV7-8; cdr3_nt: TGTGCCAGCAGCTCGTACGACGGGACAGGGATTAGCAATCAGCCCCAGCATTTT; cdr3_aa: CASSSYDGTGISNQPQHF
j_call: TRBJ1-5; clone_size: .; d_call: TRBD1; v_call: TRBV27; cdr3_nt: TGTGCCAGCAGTTTAACCCCACAGGGGCCCAATCAGCCCCAGCATTTT; cdr3_aa: CASSLTPQGPNQPQHF
j_call: TRBJ2-3; clone_size: few; d_call: .; v_call: TRBV10-3; cdr3_nt: TGTGCCATCAGTGAGGGGTCAGTAGATCCGCAGTATTTT; cdr3_aa: CAISEGSVDPQYF
j_call: TRBJ2-3; clone_size: many; d_call: TRBD2; v_call: TRBV2; cdr3_nt: TGTGCCAGCAGTGACCCGACTAGCGGGAGATCAACCACGCAGTATTTT; cdr3_aa: CASSDPTSGRSTTQYF
j_call: TRBJ2-5; clone_size: many; d_call: TRBD2; v_call: TRBV20-1; cdr3_nt: TGCAGTGCTAGACTAGCGGGAGGCGCAGAGACCCAGTACTTC; cdr3_aa: CSARLAGGAETQYF
j_call: TRBJ2-5; clone_size: many; d_call: TRBD1; v_call: TRBV6-1; cdr3_nt: TGTGCCACCAGTGAGACAGGGAGTTGGGAGACCCAGTACTTC; cdr3_aa: CATSETGSWETQYF
j_call: TRBJ1-3; clone_size: few; d_call: TRBD1; v_call: TRBV6-1; cdr3_nt: TGTGCCTCCCTGATCGACAGGGCTTTGCCTGGAAACACCATATATTTT; cdr3_aa: CASLIDRALPGNTIYF
j_call: TRBJ1-4; clone_size: few; d_call: TRBD1; v_call: TRBV12-3/TRBV12-4; cdr3_nt: TGTGCCAGCAGTTGGACAGGGACAAATGAAAAACTGTTTTTT; cdr3_aa: CASSWTGTNEKLFF
j_call: TRBJ2-7; clone_size: many; d_call: .; v_call: TRBV20-1; cdr3_nt: TGCAGTGCTAGAGATCAGGGGAGCTGGATAAACGAGCAGTACTTC; cdr3_aa: CSARDQGSWINEQYF
j_call: TRBJ2-7; clone_size: few; d_call: .; v_call: TRBV20-1; cdr3_nt: TGCAGTGCTAGTAAAGGGTCGCACGAGCAGTACTTC; cdr3_aa: CSASKGSHEQYF
j_call: TRBJ2-2; clone_size: many; d_call: .; v_call: TRBV12-3/TRBV12-4; cdr3_nt: TGTGCCAGCAGTTTCATCGGGCCCTCCACCGGGGAGCTGTTTTTT; cdr3_aa: CASSFIGPSTGELFF
j_call: TRBJ1-2; clone_size: many; d_call: TRBD1; v_call: TRBV2; cdr3_nt: TGTGCCAGCAGTGCATGGGGCACAGGGGGCGACTATGGCTACACCTTC; cdr3_aa: CASSAWGTGGDYGYTF
j_call: TRBJ1-5; clone_size: many; d_call: .; v_call: TRBV19; cdr3_nt: TGTGCCAGTAGTATGGGGGCGATTAGCAATCAGCCCCAGCATTTT; cdr3_aa: CASSMGAISNQPQHF